This T cell receptor (beta chain) was retrieved from a study of blood T cells in healthy people across ages (dated by TCRdb to the mid-2010s). About the full investigation: In model experiments, template switching captured about one uniquely barcoded TCR beta cDNA molecule for every two T cells. The study measured age-related changes in TCR beta repertoire diversity using deep sequencing normalized with unique cDNA molecular identifiers. Donors were grouped into four age groups: young (average approximately 15 years), middle-aged (roughly 38), aged (about 60) and long-lived (approximately 78). To avoid experimental bias, donors of different ages were randomly spread across the sequencing lanes. Using the same blood draw, the study looked at two additional independent replicas of 1 million unique cDNA reads for two donors, one aged 18 to 30 and the other aged 80 or older. The investigation overall reported the following: The percentage of naive T cells measured by flow cytometry correlated strongly with observed TCR beta diversity. Since profiling was done on bulk unsorted PBMCs, naive and antigen-experienced compartments could not be conclusively compared. Because donor CMV infection status was unknown, age-related changes in expanded clonotypes were potentially confounded. Compared with the aged group, the long-lived group had more naive CD4+ T cells, fewer expanded clones and increased TCR diversity, suggesting age selection. Observed TCR beta diversity per million T cells fell roughly linearly with age, and a significant reduction was already apparent by age around 40. Estimates of total diversity based on one million sequenced T cells were regarded as lower bounds and as underestimates.

Systemically healthy Caucasian individuals from Russia, 39 in total and aged roughly 6 to 95 years, were included as donors. Each donor gave roughly 11 milliliters of peripheral blood, drawn into EDTA-treated Vacutainer tubes. Ficoll-Paque density-gradient centrifugation was used to isolate PBMCs, with at least 6.5 million per sample. Total RNA was extracted from PBMCs with Trizol reagent, with at least 6 micrograms obtained per sample. For every donor, an aliquot of PBMCs went through flow cytometry to measure the percentages of naive CD45RAhigh/CD27high T cells. This clonotype has more than one count but fewer than ten. The specificity of this receptor is unknown. Within one base of it there is no much larger clone, and no base qualities were kept. Library preparation was by 5' RACE. The instrument given in TCRdb is Illumina HiSeq 2500. A second PCR of roughly 7 to 12 cycles was performed with a sample-barcoded 5' primer and a J-beta primer mix. Each TCR beta cDNA molecule received a unique molecular identifier from a template-switch 5' adaptor carrying 12 random nucleotides. At least 2.5 million CDR3-containing paired-end reads were obtained from each sample. The Mint cDNA synthesis kit, primed by a TRBC-specific oligonucleotide, was used to synthesize first-strand cDNA from all RNA. After uracil-DNA glycosylase treatment, a first 18-cycle PCR used universal primers M1SS and BC2_uni_R on all cDNA. In the authors' own workflow: Each sample was normalized by randomly selecting 1 million high-quality reads, each carrying a distinct molecular identifier. Instead of being binned into consensus sequences, reads with shared molecular identifiers were discarded. MiTCR, run with a Q25 quality threshold and the strictest error-elimination algorithm, handled CDR3 identification, clonotype clustering and error correction. Lower-bound total TCR beta diversity was estimated with a nonparametric unseen species model using Euler transformation. TCRdb handled the public reads itself, with Q25 trimming in fastp and clone calling in MiXCR, and kept productive beta chains. Rows with one shared CDR3 protein collapse into an entry with the most common genes and DNA. For this entry, the V and J calls and clone size follow TCRdb and not the study's own pipeline. This sample has approximately 850,000 distinct CDR3 sequences in its table, and 58% of those were observed once. The top ten clonotypes cover roughly 22% of the sample.

From the cysteine up to the phenylalanine, the CDR3 has a length of 12 residues. The sequence is cut down to CDR3 DNA, 36 bases in frame from base 1. Deletion took 4 bases off V and 2 bases off J, with a span of 8 bases between the germline ends. Based on the germline V gene, the CDR1 and CDR2 sequences are SQVTM and ANQGSEA. The rearrangement joined TRBV29-1 to TRBJ2-5; there is no confident call for the D gene. Sample: blood. This clonotype was sampled from a man aged 30-40 years in good health. The CDR3 reads CSVAAFQETQYF. The bases are TGCAGCGTTGCGGCATTTCAAGAGACCCAGTACTTC.